One and the same sample provided the 21 T cell receptor beta chains below, sequenced in a study of T cells in Graves' hyperthyroidism and ophthalmopathy (dated by TCRdb to the late 2010s). Library prep was done by multiplex PCR. TCRdb records Illumina HiSeq 2000 as the sequencer. The TCR beta CDR3 regions were amplified from RNA transcripts. For the first round of RT-PCR on the TCR CDR3, the HTBI primer set was used together with the Qiagen OneStep RT-PCR kit. TCRdb passed the public sequencing reads through fastp at Q25 and MiXCR, retaining productive beta sequences. Every CDR3 protein is listed once, alongside the most common genes and DNA of its rows. For this sample there are roughly 710,000 distinct CDR3 sequences; around a third appear just once. Around 30% of the sample is taken by the ten largest. The specimen was blood. These receptors all stem from a woman between 40 and 50 years old with Graves' hyperthyroidism.

The J gene is TRBJ2-3, the V gene TRBV19, with no clear D. V lost 3 bases, J lost 0 bases, and 4 bases lay in between. Germline CDR1 and CDR2: LNHDA and SQIVND (reference sequence). The CDR3 is 13 residues long. Here the CDR3 reads CASSMYSTDTQYF. The CDR3 coding sequence is TGTGCCAGTAGTATGTACAGCACAGATACGCAGTATTTT.

Many counts were recorded for this clonotype. The rearrangement uses TRBV20-1 and TRBJ1-5, with TRBD1 matching 7 bases. Trimming removed 3 bases from V and 5 bases from J; junction bases left unmatched: 7. Germline values: CDR1 DFQATT, CDR2 SNEGSKA (reference sequence). The CDR3 is made up of 14 amino acids. The CDR3 spells CSASPGTDYQPQHF. The CDR3 DNA reads TGCAGTGCTAGTCCCGGGACAGACTATCAGCCCCAGCATTTT.

A word on this clonotype: This may be a read error: a much more frequent sequence differs by one nucleotide. The CDR3 nucleotides read TGTGCCGGCAGCTTACAGGGAACGAACTATGGCTACACCTTC. As protein: CAGSLQGTNYGYTF. V is TRBV7-9 and J is TRBJ1-2; maybe TRBD1 (6 bases). The V gene's germline CDR1 is SEHNR and CDR2 FQNEAQ (reference sequence). This CDR3 spans 14 amino acids.

V usage is TRBV25-1 and J usage is TRBJ1-2; D remains ambiguous. The CDR3 runs to 14 residues. Trimming took off 6 bases at V and 4 bases at J, with 15 bases between the two ends. From germline, CDR1 is MGHDK and CDR2 SYGVNS. CDR3 residues: CASSQDTGSYGYTF. In DNA, the CDR3 is TGTGCCAGCAGCCAAGATACGGGGTCCTATGGCTACACCTTC.

This clonotype was found many times. V is TRBV2 and J is TRBJ2-5; D not certain. V was cut by 11 bases and J by 4 bases, with 14 bases left in between. The germline gives CDR1 SNHLY, CDR2 FYNNEI. This CDR3 spans 12 amino acids. The CDR3 DNA is TGTGCCGCCGGCGGTCTGGCAGAGACCCAGTACTTC. Its translation is CAAGGLAETQYF.

The table lists this clonotype with many counts. The chain links TRBV9 to TRBJ2-5; TRBD2 is a possible D gene (5 bases). From germline, CDR1 is SGDLS and CDR2 YYNGEE. V gave up 4 bases and J gave up 5 bases, with 18 bases separating them. This CDR3 is built from 15 residues. CDR3 in DNA: TGTGCCAGCAGCTCAGCCTCGACTGGCGGGGAGACCCAGTACTTC. Protein product: CASSSASTGGETQYF.

This clonotype was detected once. J is TRBJ1-2 and V is TRBV29-1, with 8 bases lining up with TRBD1. J gave up 8 bases and V 7 bases, and 12 bases lay outside the gene matches. The CDR3 contains 13 residues. From germline, CDR1 is SQVTM and CDR2 ANQGSEA. CDR3 in DNA: TGCAGCGCGCTAACCGGGACAGGCTTCGGCTACACCTTC. Its protein product is CSALTGTGFGYTF.

This clonotype came up many times. This sequence joins TRBV6-6 and TRBJ2-7; a possible D gene is TRBD2 (5 bases). Trimming took 5 bases from V and 3 from J, leaving 8 bases between them. The CDR3 runs to 12 residues. CDR1 and CDR2 (germline): MNHNY, SVGAGI (reference sequence). CDR3 sequence reads: CASSHRDYEQYF. For the CDR3, the DNA is TGTGCCAGCAGTCACCGGGACTACGAGCAGTACTTC.

This chain connects TRBV25-1 to TRBJ2-2; D gene uncertain. V dropped 4 bases and J dropped 0 bases, with 9 bases sitting between them. CDR3 length: 15 residues. Germline values: CDR1 MGHDK, CDR2 SYGVNS. CDR3 sequence reads: CASSAVGTNTGELFF. The CDR3 nucleotides read TGTGCCAGCAGTGCGGTGGGCACGAACACCGGGGAGCTGTTTTTT.

This clonotype was seen many times. The chain employs TRBV10-3 and TRBJ1-1; possibly TRBD1 for D (5 bases). Germline V lookup: CDR1 ENHRY, CDR2 SYGVKD. Trimming took off 10 bases at V and 6 bases at J, with 15 bases between the two ends. The CDR3 spans 12 residues. The CDR3 region has the DNA TGTGCCACCAGCCAAGAGGGGCCTGAAGCTTTCTTT. Protein: CATSQEGPEAFF.

This clonotype appeared a few times. V gene TRBV7-9 combines with J gene TRBJ2-5, with D perhaps assigned TRBD1 or TRBD2 (5 bases each). CDR1 is SEHNR and CDR2 is FQNEAQ in the germline V gene (reference sequence). The CDR3 covers 13 residues. Trimming stripped 6 bases from V and 9 bases from J, with 17 bases between. The CDR3 here is CASRSGQTEAQYF. The DNA of the CDR3 is TGTGCCAGCAGGTCAGGGCAAACGGAGGCCCAGTACTTC.

This clonotype was counted ten times or more. This chain uses TRBV20-1 with TRBJ2-7; D unresolved. The CDR3 totals 12 residues. Trimming took 0 bases from V and 6 from J, leaving 9 bases between them. CDR1 and CDR2 from the germline V gene are DFQATT and SNEGSKA (reference sequence). The CDR3 here is CSARDGPSEQYF. For the CDR3, the DNA is TGCAGTGCTAGAGATGGGCCCTCCGAGCAGTACTTC.

V and J are TRBV29-1 and TRBJ2-3, with D perhaps TRBD2 (7 bases). V was cut by 5 bases and J by 2 bases, with 11 bases left in between. CDR1 is SQVTM, CDR2 ANQGSEA, per germline. There are 13 residues in the CDR3. The CDR3 loop is CSVSGGLTDTQYF. The CDR3 region has the DNA TGCAGCGTTTCGGGGGGCCTCACAGATACGCAGTATTTT.

Remarks on this clonotype: This may arise from a read error, as a much more abundant clone is one base away. The chain joins TRBV10-3 to TRBJ1-4, with D uncertain. There are 14 residues in the CDR3. Deletions cut 6 bases from V and 7 bases from J, with 15 bases between. Germline V gene sequence: CDR1 ENHRY, CDR2 SYGVKD. The CDR3 protein is CAIRPGQSGEKLFF. The CDR3 DNA follows: TGTGCCATCAGGCCCGGCCAGTCGGGTGAAAAACTGTTTTTT.

In its sample, this clonotype was seen a few times. The chain combines TRBV9 with TRBJ2-2, with D uncertain. V dropped 4 bases and J dropped 2 bases, with 9 bases sitting between them. Germline V gene sequence: CDR1 SGDLS, CDR2 YYNGEE. This CDR3 is 14 amino acids long. In nucleotides, the CDR3 is TGTGCCAGCAGCATCTCTGTAAACACCGGGGAGCTGTTTTTT. Its translation is CASSISVNTGELFF.

The sample holds many counts of this clonotype. V and J are TRBV9 and TRBJ1-1; D is perhaps TRBD1 (6 bases). Trimming removed 2 bases at V and 1 base at J, with 12 bases between. CDR3 length equals 15 residues. Germline CDR1 reads SGDLS; CDR2 reads YYNGEE. CDR3 amino acids: CASSVYDRSNTEAFF. CDR3 DNA: TGTGCCAGCAGCGTTTACGACAGGTCGAACACTGAAGCTTTCTTT.

V usage is TRBV14 and J usage is TRBJ2-2, with a weak D call TRBD2 (6 bases). Germline V gives CDR1 SGHDN, CDR2 FVKESK. The V end was cut by 3 bases, the J end by 4 bases, with 27 bases between. The CDR3 runs 20 residues. The CDR3 bases are TGTGCCAGCAGCCACGGATGCCGGGACTGTATGCTGTGGAGCACCGGGGAGCTGTTTTTT. Its translation: CASSHGCRDCMLWSTGELFF.

Concerning this clonotype: Possible read error: a much larger clone is one base away. The rearrangement joins TRBV10-3 to TRBJ2-7, with TRBD1 matching 9 bases. The CDR3 consists of 14 residues. Per the germline V gene, CDR1 is ENHRY and CDR2 is SYGVKD. The DNA of the CDR3 is TGTGCCATCAGTGGGGACAGGGACTCCTACGAGCAGTGCTTC. It specifies CAISGDRDSYEQCF.

This clonotype has a count of ten or more. This chain connects TRBV12-3 or TRBV12-4 to TRBJ1-1; D not resolved. CDR3 length: 13 amino acids. V lost 3 bases to trimming and J lost 10 bases, with 15 bases between them. CDR3 in amino acids: CASSFEVWNGAFF. In DNA form, the CDR3 reads TGTGCCAGCAGTTTCGAGGTCTGGAATGGAGCTTTCTTT.

This clonotype has just a few counts. V and J are TRBV6-6 and TRBJ1-5; perhaps TRBD1 as D (5 bases). V was clipped by 2 bases and J by 7 bases, with 12 bases between them. This CDR3 contains 14 residues. Germline V CDR1 and CDR2: MNHNY, SVGAGI (reference sequence). This CDR3 reads CASSYEGFGQPQHF. As DNA, the CDR3 is TGTGCCAGCAGTTACGAGGGGTTTGGACAGCCCCAGCATTTT.

This clonotype was detected many times. This chain connects TRBV11-3 to TRBJ1-2, with a possible D match to TRBD1 (5 bases). Trimming left V 7 bases short and J 3 bases short, with 15 bases between. The germline CDR1 and CDR2 sequences are SGHNT and YENEEA. The CDR3 totals 14 residues. CDR3 region: CASTDRAGHYGYTF. The CDR3 DNA is TGTGCCAGCACAGATCGGGCAGGGCACTATGGCTACACCTTC.